The next 5 T cell receptor beta chains were all read from a single sample in a study of graft-versus-host responses after intestinal transplantation. Graft samples were processed, releasing intraepithelial and lamina propria lymphocytes. TCRdb's table, derived via immunoSEQ multiplex PCR, lists solely in-frame clones and lacks some. The sample consists of roughly 23,000 clones, around three quarters of them appearing once. The source was ileum tissue, collected 12 days after intestinal transplant. All receptors come from a human patient who received an intestinal transplant, so some T cells may come from the graft donor.

In its sample, this clone was seen once. This sequence joins TRBV4-2 and TRBJ2-7, with TRBD2 as a possible D gene (5 bases). This CDR3 comprises 13 residues. Germline V gene lookup returns CDR1 LGHNA and CDR2 YNFKEQ. Trimming shortened V by 5 bases and J by 1 base, and 9 bases separated the two germline ends. This CDR3 is CASSLANSYEQYF. The CDR3 nucleotides read TGTGCCAGCAGCTTAGCGAATTCCTACGAGCAGTACTTC.

The V and J genes are TRBV19 and TRBJ2-7; TRBD2 is a possible D gene (5 bases). The germline V gene encodes CDR1 LNHDA and CDR2 SQIVND (reference sequence). V was cut by 8 bases and J by 2 bases, with 13 bases left in between. This CDR3 has 13 amino acids. DNA of the CDR3: TGTGCCAGTCCCTGGGGAGACGCCTACGAGCAGTACTTC. This sequence encodes CASPWGDAYEQYF.

This chain connects TRBV19 to TRBJ1-1; D gene ambiguous. Germline-derived CDR1 and CDR2 are LNHDA and SQIVND (reference sequence). This CDR3 is 14 amino acids long. V was pared by 1 base and J by 1 base, with 7 bases between. As DNA, the CDR3 is TGTGCCAGTAGTATAGCCTACAGGAACACTGAAGCTTTCTTT. Translating gives CASSIAYRNTEAFF.

The chain links TRBV7-8 to TRBJ2-5; TRBD1 agrees at 7 bases. Germline CDR1 is SGHVS and CDR2 is FQNEAQ. Unmatched junction bases numbered 6, after V lost 3 bases and J lost 2 bases. This CDR3 spans 15 amino acids. Written as DNA, the CDR3 is TGTGCCAGCAGCTTCGAGCCGGGACAGCAAGAGACCCAGTACTTC. Its protein product is CASSFEPGQQETQYF.

The chain has TRBV29-1 and TRBJ1-1; D ambiguous. Looked up from germline, CDR1 is SQVTM and CDR2 is ANQGSEA. V shed 4 bases and J shed 4 bases, with 13 bases lying between them. The CDR3 consists of 13 residues. The CDR3 DNA reads TGCAGCGTTGTTCGGACTCGGGGCACTGAAGCTTTCTTT. Translation gives CSVVRTRGTEAFF.